The 25 T cell receptor beta chains below all came from one sample that was sequenced in a study of tumor and adjacent non-tumor tissue in lung cancer. No cell sorting was done before RNA was extracted from the tissue. More than 3 cm separated this lung sample from the edge of the tumor. TCRbeta libraries were built with three rounds of nested PCR, modified from ARM-PCR. One entry per CDR3 protein results from TCRdb running MiXCR on the multiplex PCR reads. Here the sample spans 50,000 to 60,000 distinct CDR3 sequences, roughly 69% being singletons. Sequencing was performed on distant non-tumor lung tissue. The receptors come from an older woman with non-small cell lung cancer.

Concerning this clonotype: Compared with germline, one end of the junction differs, possibly owing to a read error. J is TRBJ2-5 and V is TRBV11-2; D perhaps matches TRBD1 (6 bases). Germline assignment: CDR1 SGHAT and CDR2 FQNNGV. CDR3 length: 14 residues. The CDR3 sequence: CACSPQGGQKTQYF. As DNA, the CDR3 is TGTGCCTGCAGTCCACAGGGTGGTCAAAAGACCCAGTACTTC.

This clonotype was counted at least ten times. The chain carries TRBV10-3 and TRBJ2-1; D unclear. CDR3 length: 12 amino acids. The germline V gene encodes CDR1 ENHRY and CDR2 SYGVKD. With 3 bases removed from V and 15 bases from J, the gap between germline ends came to 15 bases. The CDR3 DNA follows: TGTGCCATCAGTGAAGGGCTCGCCGCGCCGTTCTTC. Its translation is CAISEGLAAPFF.

About this clonotype itself: Germline is not matched at one junction end, which may reflect a read error. The chain combines TRBV4-2 with TRBJ2-2, with D possibly being TRBD1 or TRBD2 (6 bases each). The CDR3 loop spans 16 amino acids. In germline, CDR1 is LGHNA, CDR2 YNFKEQ. The CDR3 coding sequence is TGTGCCAGCCGCCAAGGTGAGGGGGGGAACACCGGGGAGCTGTTTTTT. It codes for CASRQGEGGNTGELFF.

A remark on this clonotype: Without the conserved terminal phenylalanine or tryptophan, this CDR3 likely stems from a read error. The rearrangement links TRBV4-2 to TRBJ2-3; D is uncertain. The CDR3 is made up of 14 amino acids. In germline, CDR1 is LGHNA, CDR2 YNFKEQ. The CDR3 loop is CASSQEARSYTQYY. The CDR3 DNA is TGTGCCAGTAGCCAAGAAGCGCGATCCTATACGCAGTATTAT.

Comment on this clonotype: The CDR3 does not close with the conserved phenylalanine or tryptophan, likely indicating a read error. The chain uses TRBV28 and TRBJ2-3, with TRBD2 matching 7 bases. The CDR3 is made up of 15 amino acids. Germline V gene sequence: CDR1 MDHEN, CDR2 SYDVKM. Trimming took 2 bases from V and 11 from J; bases not matched to a gene: 13. CDR3 DNA: TGTGCCAGCAGTTTACCTAGCGGCCACACAGATGTGCAGTATATT. Translated: CASSLPSGHTDVQYI.

This clonotype appeared once. Likely a read error: the CDR3 ends without its conserved phenylalanine or tryptophan. This chain joins TRBV4-1 and TRBJ1-1, with a tentative D call TRBD1 (6 bases). Trimming cost V 1 base and J 5 bases, with 14 bases left between them. The germline CDR1 and CDR2 sequences are MGHRA and YSYEKL. The CDR3 spans 15 residues. CDR3 bases: TGCGCCAGCAGCCAAGGACGGGGGGCGAAGACTGAAGCTTTCCTT. It codes for CASSQGRGAKTEAFL.

Comments on this clonotype: A single base separates this from a much larger clone, so it may be a read error. CDR3: CSPQGVGITNYGHTF. Written as DNA, the CDR3 is TGCAGCCCCCAGGGGGTCGGGATTACTAACTATGGCCACACCTTC. The chain links TRBV29-1 to TRBJ1-2; 7 bases are a match to TRBD1. The V gene's germline CDR1 is SQVTM and CDR2 ANQGSEA. This CDR3 contains 15 residues.

A remark on this clonotype: A read error may be the cause here, since a much bigger clone is one base away. V is TRBV14 and J is TRBJ2-2, with D possibly TRBD2 on 7 matching bases. The germline V gene has CDR1 SGHDN and CDR2 FVKESK. The length of the CDR3 is 16 residues. The V end lost 0 bases, the J end lost 9 bases, and 17 bases lay between the germline ends. CDR3 in DNA: TGTGCCAGCAGCCAAGAGGGGGGGCGAATTTCCAGGGAGCTGTTTTTT. Its protein is CASSQEGGRISRELFF. Filled out from reference TRBV14 and TRBJ2-2, the complete variable domain reads EAGVTQFPSHSVIEKGQTVTLRCDPISGHDNLYWYRRVMGKEIKFLLHFVKESKQDESGMPNNRFLAERTGGTYSTLKVQPAELEDSGVYFCASSQEGGRISRELFFGEGSRLTVL.

For this clonotype: A junction boundary mismatches the germline segment, possibly from a read error. V usage is TRBV4-3 and J usage is TRBJ2-3; D might be TRBD1 or TRBD2, each matching 5 bases. The CDR3 spans 16 residues. Germline V gene data show CDR1 as LGHNA and CDR2 as YSLEER. Here the CDR3 DNA reads TGCGTCAGCAGCCAAGAGGCAGGGAGCGTCACAGATACGCAGTATTTT. It encodes CVSSQEAGSVTDTQYF.

The genes are TRBV7-9 and TRBJ1-1, with no clear D. Germline V gene data show CDR1 as SEHNR and CDR2 as FQNEAQ (reference sequence). This CDR3 is built from 12 residues. In DNA form, the CDR3 reads TGTGGTAACAGCTTTGGCCCCTCACAAGCTTTCTTT. As protein: CGNSFGPSQAFF.

This clonotype appeared many times. The chain uses TRBV20-1 and TRBJ2-1; D remains ambiguous. CDR3 size: 12 residues. Looked up from germline, CDR1 is DFQATT and CDR2 is SNEGSKA (reference sequence). V dropped 0 bases and J dropped 8 bases, with 8 bases sitting between them. The CDR3 here is CSAREDGHEQFF. For the CDR3, the DNA is TGCAGTGCTAGAGAAGATGGCCATGAGCAGTTCTTC.

As regards this clonotype: One end of the junction is discordant with germline, which a read error may explain. J is TRBJ2-2 and V is TRBV4-3; possible D gene TRBD2, 6 bases. This CDR3 comprises 18 residues. CDR1 is LGHNA and CDR2 is YSLEER in the germline V gene. CDR3 sequence reads: CASSQVAVSRAYTWEVFF. The CDR3 DNA sequence: TGCGCCAGCAGCCAAGTAGCAGTCTCTCGCGCTTACACCTGGGAGGTGTTTTTT.

This clonotype showed up just once. A read error may account for a junction end that differs from germline. The CDR3 DNA follows: TGTGCCATCAGCCAAGCTAGTGGGGACTACGAGCAGTACTTC. This translates into CAISQASGDYEQYF. The chain combines TRBV4-2 with TRBJ2-7; D is ambiguous. Germline CDR1 and CDR2: LGHNA and YNFKEQ. The CDR3 is made up of 14 amino acids.

This clonotype was seen once. Just one base apart from a much larger clone, this may be a read error. The genes are TRBV7-8 and TRBJ1-4; no definite D call. The CDR3 is 14 amino acids. The germline V gene encodes CDR1 SGHVS and CDR2 FQNEAQ. In nucleotides, the CDR3 is TGTGCCAACAGCGCCACAGCAACTAATGAAAAACTGTTTTTT. Translation gives CANSATATNEKLFF.

Concerning this clonotype itself: This may stem from a read error, because a much larger clone lies one nucleotide away. This CDR3 fails to terminate in the conserved phenylalanine or tryptophan, so it likely reflects a read error. The chain joins TRBV20-1 to TRBJ2-7; D tentatively reads TRBD1 or TRBD2 (5 bases each). There are 13 residues in the CDR3. The germline CDR1 and CDR2 sequences are DFQATT and SNEGSKA (reference sequence). V lost 7 bases and J 5 bases, leaving 18 bases between the germline ends. The CDR3, as DNA: TGCAGTGTCATCAGGGAGAGGGTCGACGAGCAGTACTTG. It specifies CSVIRERVDEQYL.

This chain connects TRBV29-1 to TRBJ1-1; TRBD1 aligns across 7 bases. V dropped 2 bases and J dropped 14; count of bases not matched to a gene: 11. The V gene's germline CDR1 is SQVTM and CDR2 ANQGSEA. The length of the CDR3 is 12 residues. The CDR3 region has the DNA TGCAGCGTTGAACAGGGGGTCGCTGAACCCTTCTTT. It translates to CSVEQGVAEPFF.

In its sample, this clonotype ranks as medium-sized. The rearrangement joins TRBV6-2 or TRBV6-3 to TRBJ2-5; D is unresolved. This CDR3 has 14 amino acids. V was clipped by 7 bases and J by 2 bases, with 14 bases between them. CDR1 is MNHEY, CDR2 SVGEGT, per germline. The CDR3 loop is CASKKTAQQETQYF. Here the CDR3 DNA reads TGTGCCAGCAAAAAAACTGCCCAACAAGAGACCCAGTACTTC.

This clonotype was found many times. J is TRBJ2-2 and V is TRBV28; no firm D call. The CDR3 has 14 residues. Germline assignment: CDR1 MDHEN and CDR2 SYDVKM. The V and J ends lost 7 bases and 4 bases respectively, with 13 bases between them. As DNA, the CDR3 is TGTGCCAGCAAATTCTCTCCCAGCACCGGGGAGCTGTTTTTT. Its protein is CASKFSPSTGELFF.

This clonotype was found a few times. The chain recombines TRBV19 with TRBJ1-5; D is unclear. CDR1 and CDR2 from the germline V gene are LNHDA and SQIVND (reference sequence). CDR3 length: 13 residues. The V gene lost 5 bases and the J gene lost 4 bases, with 9 bases spanning the gap. CDR3 protein: CASSLVGNQPQHF. The CDR3 region has the DNA TGTGCCAGTAGTCTTGTAGGGAATCAGCCCCAGCATTTT.

With respect to this clonotype: A junction boundary mismatches the germline segment, possibly from a read error. The chain has TRBV2 and TRBJ2-2, with 8 bases fitting TRBD1. The CDR3 contains 16 residues. Looked up from germline, CDR1 is SNHLY and CDR2 is FYNNEI. The CDR3 is CACRNRTGHPTGELFF. The CDR3 coding sequence is TGTGCCTGCAGAAATCGGACAGGGCACCCCACCGGGGAGTTGTTTTTT.

On this clonotype itself: The junction shows a germline mismatch at one end, possibly a read error. The chain employs TRBV4-3 and TRBJ2-3; TRBD2 matches 13 bases. CDR3 length: 15 amino acids. Germline V gives CDR1 LGHNA, CDR2 YSLEER. This chain's CDR3 is CSSRQGTSGADTQYF. In nucleotides, the CDR3 is TGCTCCAGCAGACAAGGGACTAGCGGGGCAGATACGCAGTACTTT.

In its sample, this clonotype was seen once. Given the absence of the conserved phenylalanine or tryptophan at the CDR3 end, a read error is likely. The chain joins TRBV6-5 to TRBJ2-2, with D maybe TRBD2 (7 bases). Germline CDR1 and CDR2: MNHEY and SVGAGI. CDR3 length equals 17 residues. V lost 6 bases and J 5 bases, leaving 22 bases between the germline ends. CDR3 amino acids: CASSRSLAGRGTGELFI. CDR3 coding DNA: TGTGCCAGCAGCCGGTCACTAGCAGGGAGGGGGACCGGGGAGCTGTTTATT.

For this clonotype: A junction boundary mismatches the germline segment, possibly from a read error. The V and J genes are TRBV11-2 and TRBJ2-1, with 7 positions matching TRBD2. The CDR3 runs 15 residues. Germline loops: CDR1 SGHAT, CDR2 FQNNGV. CDR3 DNA: TGCGCCAGCAGCTTAGTTAGTGGGGGGGTAAATGAGCAGTCCTTC. Translated, it gives CASSLVSGGVNEQSF.

Concerning this clonotype itself: A much more abundant neighbour one base away suggests this may be a read error. The chain carries TRBV20-1 and TRBJ2-3; D is ambiguous. The CDR3 sequence is 11 residues long. Germline CDR1 and CDR2: DFQATT and SNEGSKA (reference sequence). The CDR3 is CTAYPGDTQYF. CDR3 nucleotide sequence: TGCACTGCTTACCCGGGAGATACGCAGTATTTT.

With regard to this clonotype: One junction end disagrees with the germline gene, perhaps due to a read error. This chain links TRBV11-2 with TRBJ2-5; 12 nucleotides agree with TRBD1. Germline-derived CDR1 and CDR2 are SGHAT and FQNNGV. This CDR3 spans 15 amino acids. DNA of the CDR3: TGTGCCAGCAACACGACAGGGACAGGGGGCGGGACCCAGTGCTTC. The encoded protein is CASNTTGTGGGTQCF.